The T cell receptor (beta chain) under discussion was sequenced for a study of OX40 agonist ivuxolimab in advanced cancers. Broader study findings: Several nonresponders also turned out to have low normalized T-cell clonal expansion. Clonal expansion was seen in CD4+ and CD8+ blood T cells by week 6 at 0.1 to 3.0 mg/kg.

Sequenced by immunoSEQ multiplex PCR; TCRdb stores in-frame clones only, minus some. The sample gives about 89,000 clones, around nine tenths of which show up once; 0.25% to 0.3% is in the top ten. Turning to this clone: Its antigen remains unknown.

The V gene end was trimmed by 1 base and the J gene end by 6 bases; junction bases not matched to a gene: 6. CDR1 and CDR2 (germline): GTSNPN, SVGIG (reference sequence). The CDR3 is 15 residues long. This chain joins TRBV30 and TRBJ1-5, with 10 bases lining up with TRBD1. The clonotype originates from an adult with an advanced solid tumor such as melanoma, head and neck, liver or kidney cancer. Here the sequenced sample was CD4+ or CD8+ T cells sorted from blood, taken in a trial of the OX40 agonist ivuxolimab. As DNA, the CDR3 is TGTGCCTGGAGTGGGGAGACAGGGGGCTTTCAGCCCCAGCATTTT. This codes for CAWSGETGGFQPQHF.